Many counts were recorded for the clone carrying this TCR delta chain. TCRdb lists the protein of a much larger clone for this DNA, which differs at residue 5, so this is likely a read error; the protein given here is translated from the DNA itself. The data originate from a study of γδ T cells in repeated Plasmodium falciparum infection. The CDR3 is 23 residues long. The germline V and J ends were trimmed by 4 bases and 3 bases, with 39 bases remaining between them. CDR1 is TSWWSYY and CDR2 is QGS in the germline V gene. TCRdb called clones from the multiplex PCR reads again using CATT. The table has around 50,000 delta-chain clones, approximately 1.7% seen once. Gammadelta T cells were flow-sorted from PBMC into Vgamma9/Vdelta2+ and Vdelta2-negative populations for bulk analysis.

The chain is built from TRDV1 and TRDJ1, with a tentative D call TRDD3 (10 bases). This TCR was recovered from a pool of human donors (malaria-infected and uninfected, not separated). Material: gamma-delta T cells from blood. The CDR3 coding sequence is TGTGCTCTTGGGGGACCCCCTTCCTACCTTTATGTGGGGGGATACGCAGGATCCGATAAACTCATCTTT. It encodes CALGGPPSYLYVGGYAGSDKLIF.